This T cell receptor beta chain was retrieved from a study of T-cell reconstitution after alpha-beta-depleted transplantation in children listed by TCRdb under 2016. Background on the whole study: T-cell immune reconstitution after TCRalphabeta/CD19-depleted allogeneic hematopoietic cell transplantation in children was quantitatively tracked in the study by means of TCR repertoire profiling.

The CDR3 runs 14 amino acids, cysteine and phenylalanine included. The CDR3 DNA has 42 bases and is translated from base 1. The germline V gene yields MNHNS for CDR1 and SASEGT for CDR2. V is pruned by 11 bases and J by 5 bases, leaving 11 bases of the junction without a gene match. Study-level results and caveats: Apparently early alphabetaT-cell count recovery about two months after transplant reportedly relied on only several hundred rapidly expanded clones derived from non-depleted graft cells. The high TCRbeta diversity at day 60 in some patients was ascribed to recipient T cells and intrathymic progenitors that had survived conditioning. Over the following months the frequencies of hyperexpanded clones went down, and after one year T-cell counts and TCRbeta diversity were mostly credited to newly produced T cells.

The meaning of the sample's treatment or condition label: allogeneic hematopoietic cell transplantation with graft depleted of TCRalphabeta T cells and CD19 B cells. TCRalphabeta/CD19-depleted allogeneic hematopoietic cell grafts were given to the transplant recipients, all of whom were children. Libraries were built with PCR. Sequencer: Illumina HiSeq 2500. TCR libraries were prepared with molecular barcoding, using unique molecular identifiers to normalize TCRbeta repertoire quantification. Clones were called with MiXCR by TCRdb after fastp trimmed the public reads at Q25, and only in-frame beta chains were retained. Merged by CDR3 protein, the rows form single entries marked with the most common genes and DNA. In this sample the table shows 300,000 or so distinct CDR3 sequences, approximately 23% of which occur a single time. The ten largest clones take up approximately 11% of the sample. As for this clonotype: No antigen is known for it. No qualities accompany the bases; no much larger clone lies one base away.

The receptor was derived from a male patient between 5 and 17 years old who had a stem cell transplant for acute lymphoblastic leukemia, so the T cells may come from the graft donor. The material was PBMCs, mostly from graft donor cells, obtained 180 days after TCRalphabeta/CD19-depleted stem cell transplant. The V and J segments used are TRBV6-1 and TRBJ2-4; 8 bases in the middle match TRBD2. The CDR3 sequence is CAGKRGGAENIQYF. The nucleotide sequence is TGTGCCGGCAAACGGGGGGGGGCGGAAAACATTCAGTACTTC.